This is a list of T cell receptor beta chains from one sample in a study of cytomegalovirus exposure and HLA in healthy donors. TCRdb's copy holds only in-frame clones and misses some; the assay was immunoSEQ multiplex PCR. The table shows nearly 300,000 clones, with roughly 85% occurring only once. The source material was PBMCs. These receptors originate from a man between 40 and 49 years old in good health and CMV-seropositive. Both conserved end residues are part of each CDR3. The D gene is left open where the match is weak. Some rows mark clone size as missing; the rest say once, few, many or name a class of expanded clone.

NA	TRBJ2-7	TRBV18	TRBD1	CASSPARGRYEQYF	TGTGCCAGCTCACCGGCGAGGGGGCGCTACGAGCAGTACTTC
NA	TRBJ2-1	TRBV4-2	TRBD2	CASSHLLAGNYNEQFF	TGTGCCAGCAGCCATCTACTAGCGGGAAACTACAATGAGCAGTTCTTC
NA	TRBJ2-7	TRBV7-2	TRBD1	CASSHRPGQGTYEQYF	TGTGCCAGCAGTCATAGACCGGGACAGGGTACCTACGAGCAGTACTTC
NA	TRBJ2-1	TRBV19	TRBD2	CASSWASGRDEQFF	TGTGCCAGTAGTTGGGCTAGCGGACGGGATGAGCAGTTCTTC
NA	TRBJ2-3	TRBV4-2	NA	CASSQGLVTQYF	TGTGCCAGCAGCCAAGGACTGGTTACGCAGTATTTT
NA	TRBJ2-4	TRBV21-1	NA	CASSKAKGLSTKNIQYF	TGTGCCAGCAGCAAAGCGAAAGGACTATCGACCAAAAACATTCAGTACTTC
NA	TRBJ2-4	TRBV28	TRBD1	CASSLSRQGWAKNIQYF	TGTGCCAGCAGTTTATCTCGACAGGGTTGGGCCAAAAACATTCAGTACTTC
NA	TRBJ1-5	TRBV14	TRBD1	CASSQGPQGLPYSNQPQHF	TGTGCCAGCAGCCAAGGACCACAGGGGTTGCCGTATAGCAATCAGCCCCAGCATTTT
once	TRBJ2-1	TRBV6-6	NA	CASSNQRTASYNEQFF	TGTGCCAGCAGCAACCAAAGGACAGCCTCCTACAATGAGCAGTTCTTC
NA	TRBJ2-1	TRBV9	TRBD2	CASSGLGGSSYNEQFF	TGTGCCAGCAGCGGGCTCGGGGGGAGCTCCTACAATGAGCAGTTCTTC
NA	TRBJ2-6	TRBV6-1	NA	CASRTGPSTNVLTF	TGTGCCAGCAGAACAGGGCCTAGTACCAACGTCCTGACTTTC
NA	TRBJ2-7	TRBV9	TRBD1	CASSVRAGGNEQYF	TGTGCCAGCAGCGTAAGGGCAGGGGGTAACGAGCAGTACTTC
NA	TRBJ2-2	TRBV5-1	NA	CASSLDGSLFTGELFF	TGCGCCAGCAGCCTGGACGGTAGCCTTTTCACCGGGGAGCTGTTTTTT
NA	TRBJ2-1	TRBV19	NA	CASSITAAAPSYNEQFF	TGTGCCAGTAGTATTACAGCAGCGGCTCCCTCCTACAATGAGCAGTTCTTC
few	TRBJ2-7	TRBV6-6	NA	CASRKAGTPPSYF	TGTGCCAGCAGGAAGGCCGGGACACCTCCCTCGTACTTC
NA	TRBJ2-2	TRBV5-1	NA	CASSLDRVNTGELFF	TGCGCCAGCAGCTTGGACAGGGTAAACACCGGGGAGCTGTTTTTT
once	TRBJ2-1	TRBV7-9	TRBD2	CASTTSGGEQFF	TGTGCCAGCACTACTAGCGGAGGTGAGCAGTTCTTC
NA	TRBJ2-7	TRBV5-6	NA	CASSTFTQGLLYEQYF	TGTGCCAGCAGCACTTTCACCCAGGGGTTGCTCTACGAGCAGTACTTC
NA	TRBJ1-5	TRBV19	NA	CATQGGGNQPQHF	TGTGCCACCCAAGGTGGAGGCAATCAGCCCCAGCATTTT
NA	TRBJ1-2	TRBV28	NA	CASSLEGFGGYTF	TGTGCCAGCAGTTTAGAGGGTTTTGGTGGCTACACCTTC
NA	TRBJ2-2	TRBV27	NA	CASSPRTVNTGELFF	TGTGCCAGCAGTCCAAGGACAGTCAACACCGGGGAGCTGTTTTTT
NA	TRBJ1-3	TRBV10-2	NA	CASSESGGENTIYF	TGCGCCAGCAGTGAGTCAGGGGGGGAAAACACCATATATTTT
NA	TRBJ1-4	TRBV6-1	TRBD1	CASSATGSANEKLFF	TGTGCCAGCAGCGCGACAGGGTCGGCTAATGAAAAACTGTTTTTT